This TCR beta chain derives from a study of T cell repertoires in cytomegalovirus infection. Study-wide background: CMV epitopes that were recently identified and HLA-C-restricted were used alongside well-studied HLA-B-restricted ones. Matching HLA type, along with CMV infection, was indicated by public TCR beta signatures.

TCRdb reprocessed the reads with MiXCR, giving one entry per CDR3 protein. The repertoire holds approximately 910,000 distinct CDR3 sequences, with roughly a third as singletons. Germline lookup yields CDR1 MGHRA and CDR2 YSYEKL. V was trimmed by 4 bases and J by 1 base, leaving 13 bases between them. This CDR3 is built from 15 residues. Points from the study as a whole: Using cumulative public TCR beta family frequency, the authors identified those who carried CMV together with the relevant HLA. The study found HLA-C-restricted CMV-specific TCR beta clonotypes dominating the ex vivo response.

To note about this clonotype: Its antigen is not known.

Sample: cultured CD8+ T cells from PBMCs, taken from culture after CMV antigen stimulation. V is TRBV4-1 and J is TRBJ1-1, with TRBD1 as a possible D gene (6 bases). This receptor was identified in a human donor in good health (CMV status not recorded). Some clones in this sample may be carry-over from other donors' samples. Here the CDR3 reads CASSPFGQTNTEAFF. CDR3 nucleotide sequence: TGCGCCAGCAGCCCCTTTGGACAGACGAACACTGAAGCTTTCTTT.